A single sample is the source of the 24 T cell receptor beta chains below, sequenced in a study of regulatory T cells in long-lasting Graves disease. Indicated time point: newly diagnosed GD, antithyroid drugs for less than 3 months. Making the TCR library involved RNA that had been extracted from PBMCs. The TCR beta library used iRepertoire HTBI primers with Arm-PCR amplification of CDR3. Each CDR3 protein gets one entry after TCRdb re-called the multiplex PCR reads with MiXCR. The table records approximately 540,000 distinct CDR3 sequences, more than 10% of them present only once. This sample also appeared in a second study, on T cells in Graves' hyperthyroidism and ophthalmopathy.

This specimen was peripheral blood mononuclear cells (PBMCs), taken at new diagnosis, from a patient treated with antithyroid drugs. The receptors stem from a woman younger than 45 with Graves disease.

The chain employs TRBV6-2 or TRBV6-3 and TRBJ2-2; 11 bases line up with TRBD2. V was clipped by 0 bases and J by 7 bases; unmatched bases: 10. This CDR3 region has 18 residues. The germline V gene encodes CDR1 MNHEY and CDR2 SVGEGT. The CDR3 coding sequence is TGTGCCAGCAGTTACTCGAGCCTAGCGGGAGGTTTAGGCGGGGAGCTGTTTTTT. It translates to CASSYSSLAGGLGGELFF.

The chain recombines TRBV7-2 with TRBJ2-1; unclear D gene. This CDR3 spans 12 amino acids. Trimming removed 2 bases from V and 13 bases from J, with 12 bases in between. The V gene's germline CDR1 is SGHTA and CDR2 FQGNSA. The CDR3 is CASSLLGSDQFF. In nucleotides, the CDR3 is TGTGCCAGCAGCTTACTAGGATCAGATCAGTTCTTC. The full variable domain, completed using reference TRBV7-2 and TRBJ2-1, is GAGVSQSPSNKVTEKGKDVELRCDPISGHTALYWYRQSLGQGLEFLIYFQGNSAPDKSGLPSDRFSAERTGGSVSTLTIQRTQQEDSAVYLCASSLLGSDQFFGPGTRLTVL.

The chain employs TRBV30 and TRBJ2-7; no clear D gene. The CDR3 is 13 amino acids. From germline, CDR1 is GTSNPN and CDR2 SVGIG (reference sequence). With 3 bases removed from V and 2 bases from J, the gap between germline ends came to 11 bases. CDR3 DNA: TGTGCCTGGAGGGGGAAAGGTACCTACGAGCAGTACTTC. This gives the protein CAWRGKGTYEQYF.

This clonotype was observed many times. J is TRBJ2-7 and V is TRBV13; 10 positions agree with TRBD2. The CDR3 sequence is 15 residues long. The V gene end was trimmed by 8 bases and the J gene end by 0 bases; junction bases not matched to a gene: 7. Germline values: CDR1 PRHDT, CDR2 FYEKMQ (reference sequence). The CDR3 region is CASSTSGASSYEQYF. DNA for the CDR3: TGTGCCAGCTCTACTAGCGGGGCATCCTCCTACGAGCAGTACTTC.

V is TRBV28 and J is TRBJ1-5; D call uncertain. The CDR3 runs 14 residues. Trimming pared 2 bases from V and 9 bases from J, leaving 14 bases between. The V gene's germline CDR1 is MDHEN and CDR2 SYDVKM. The CDR3 DNA is TGTGCCAGCAGTTTAGCGGGTGGTAGTAGGCCCCAGCATTTT. This translates into CASSLAGGSRPQHF.

V is TRBV18 and J is TRBJ2-1; D may be TRBD2 (6 bases). The CDR3 spans 14 residues. Germline V CDR1 and CDR2: KGHSH, LQKENI. V was trimmed by 3 bases and J by 8 bases, leaving 14 bases between them. CDR3 region: CASSPGLLFDEQFF. The CDR3 bases are TGTGCCAGCTCACCGGGACTTTTATTCGATGAGCAGTTCTTC.

This clonotype was seen only a few times. The chain uses TRBV7-9 and TRBJ2-7; 8 nucleotides match TRBD2. J gave up 2 bases and V 5 bases, and 8 bases lay outside the gene matches. Germline CDR1 SEHNR, CDR2 FQNEAQ (reference sequence). The CDR3 length is 15 residues. CDR3 loop: CASSVLSGTPYEQYF. The CDR3 region has the DNA TGTGCCAGCAGCGTTCTTAGCGGGACCCCCTACGAGCAGTACTTC.

This clonotype was picked up a small number of times. The chain combines TRBV4-1 with TRBJ2-5, with D possibly TRBD2 on 5 matching bases. Germline CDR1 and CDR2: MGHRA and YSYEKL. The CDR3 covers 18 residues. V was trimmed by 0 bases and J by 1 base, leaving 18 bases between them. The CDR3 is CASSQERDWRKIQETQYF. CDR3 nucleotide sequence: TGCGCCAGCAGCCAAGAGAGAGATTGGAGGAAGATCCAAGAGACCCAGTACTTC.

In its sample, this clonotype was seen many times. The rearrangement uses TRBV7-9 and TRBJ2-5; a weak D match, TRBD1 (5 bases). The CDR3 loop spans 14 amino acids. The V and J ends lost 5 bases and 1 base respectively, with 11 bases between them. Germline CDR1 SEHNR, CDR2 FQNEAQ (reference sequence). CDR3 protein: CASSLQEIQETQYF. In DNA, the CDR3 is TGTGCCAGCAGCCTACAGGAGATCCAAGAGACCCAGTACTTC.

This clonotype has more than one count but fewer than ten. The chain has TRBV5-4 and TRBJ2-3; 7 bases agree with TRBD1. The CDR3 covers 16 residues. Germline assignment: CDR1 SGHNT and CDR2 YYREEE (reference sequence). Germline trimming cut 5 bases from V and 4 bases from J; bases unmatched to any gene: 13. The CDR3 coding sequence is TGTGCCAGCAGTCGTAGGACAGGATCGTCATCAGATACGCAGTATTTT. This translates into CASSRRTGSSSDTQYF. Based on the CDR3 plus reference TRBV5-4 and TRBJ2-3, the full variable domain is ETGVTQSPTHLIKTRGQQVTLRCSSQSGHNTVSWYQQALGQGPQFIFQYYREEENGRGNFPPRFSGLQFPNYSSELNVNALELDDSALYLCASSRRTGSSSDTQYFGPGTRLTVL.

This clonotype was detected only a few times. J is TRBJ2-7 and V is TRBV20-1; a weak D match, TRBD2 (6 bases). CDR1 and CDR2 from the germline V gene are DFQATT and SNEGSKA (reference sequence). The CDR3 runs 15 residues. V lost 3 bases, J lost 5 bases, and 20 bases lay in between. DNA of the CDR3: TGCAGTGCTAGCATTGTAGCGGCCCGGAGGAACGAGCAGTACTTC. Translating gives CSASIVAARRNEQYF.

This clonotype was recorded a few times. The rearrangement joins TRBV4-2 to TRBJ1-4; possibly TRBD1 for D (5 bases). The CDR3 consists of 16 residues. Germline lookup yields CDR1 LGHNA and CDR2 YNFKEQ. Trimming took 4 bases from V and 2 from J, leaving 14 bases between them. CDR3 DNA: TGTGCCAGCAGCCGCGACGGGCAGGGCACTAATGAAAAACTGTTTTTT. Translated: CASSRDGQGTNEKLFF.

The rearrangement links TRBV11-2 to TRBJ1-2, with D possibly TRBD1 on 5 matching bases. Germline V gene data show CDR1 as SGHAT and CDR2 as FQNNGV. The CDR3 has 13 residues. Trimming stripped 5 bases from V and 7 bases from J, with 14 bases between. The CDR3 nucleotides are TGTGCCAGCAGCCCCACGACAGTGCGTGGCTACACCTTC. Protein: CASSPTTVRGYTF. Combining the CDR3 with reference TRBV11-2 and TRBJ1-2 gives the whole variable domain EAGVAQSPRYKIIEKRQSVAFWCNPISGHATLYWYQQILGQGPKLLIQFQNNGVVDDSQLPKDRFSAERLKGVDSTLKIQPAKLEDSAVYLCASSPTTVRGYTFGSGTRLTVV.

The chain links TRBV20-1 to TRBJ2-2, with 11 bases aligning to TRBD2. Germline lookup yields CDR1 DFQATT and CDR2 SNEGSKA (reference sequence). The CDR3 spans 14 residues. After removal of 5 bases from V and 7 bases from J, the junction contained 6 bases not matched to a gene. The CDR3 region is CSAQPGLADGELFF. DNA of the CDR3: TGCAGTGCTCAACCGGGACTAGCGGACGGGGAGCTGTTTTTT.

This clonotype was observed many times. One end of the junction varies from germline; a read error may be responsible. The chain employs TRBV11-3 and TRBJ2-3, with no clear D. The CDR3 is made up of 13 amino acids. Germline CDR1 is SGHNT and CDR2 is YENEEA. Written as DNA, the CDR3 is TGTGCCAGCAGCCTAGAGTGGACAGATACGCAGTATTTT. Translated, it gives CASSLEWTDTQYF.

This clonotype was recorded a few times. The chain carries TRBV29-1 and TRBJ2-7, with D possibly being TRBD2 (5 bases). The V and J ends lost 4 bases and 0 bases respectively, with 10 bases between them. The CDR3 consists of 13 residues. CDR1 is SQVTM and CDR2 is ANQGSEA in the germline V gene. CDR3 residues: CSVGRGSSYEQYF. CDR3 in DNA: TGCAGCGTTGGGAGAGGGAGCTCCTACGAGCAGTACTTC.

The chain recombines TRBV6-2 or TRBV6-3 with TRBJ2-1; TRBD1 is a possible D gene (6 bases). The length of the CDR3 is 15 residues. Trimming took 2 bases from V and 5 from J, leaving 13 bases between them. Germline V gene data show CDR1 as MNHEY and CDR2 as SVGEGT. CDR3 sequence reads: CASSYGQLANNEQFF. CDR3 bases: TGTGCCAGCAGTTACGGACAGCTGGCTAACAATGAGCAGTTCTTC.

The sample holds many counts of this clonotype. V gene TRBV12-3 or TRBV12-4 combines with J gene TRBJ1-5, with TRBD1 matching over 7 bases. The V and J ends lost 3 bases and 3 bases, in that order; junction bases with no gene match: 5. The CDR3 spans 15 residues. The DNA of the CDR3 is TGTGCCAGCAGTTTTTACAGGGGCCACAATCAGCCCCAGCATTTT. This gives the protein CASSFYRGHNQPQHF.

This clonotype was seen at least ten times. The CDR3 DNA is TGTGCCAGCAGCTTCGGTGGTATGGGGAGTTGGGCCGGGGAGCTGTTTTTT. Translated, it gives CASSFGGMGSWAGELFF. The rearrangement joins TRBV5-5 to TRBJ2-2; possibly TRBD2 for D (5 bases). Germline CDR1 is SGHKS and CDR2 is YYEKEE (reference sequence). V gave up 2 bases and J gave up 6 bases, with 20 bases separating them. CDR3 size: 17 residues.

The table lists this clonotype with many counts. V and J are TRBV11-2 and TRBJ2-1; 12 positions match TRBD2. Germline V gives CDR1 SGHAT, CDR2 FQNNGV. CDR3 length: 22 amino acids. V lost 7 bases, J lost 7 bases, and 29 bases stayed unmatched. CDR3 residues: CASTLGRGETSGSPARWNEQFF. For the CDR3, the DNA is TGTGCCAGCACCCTGGGCCGGGGTGAGACTAGCGGGAGCCCGGCCAGGTGGAATGAGCAGTTCTTC.

The CDR3 loop is CSASALPDSSGRILDEQFF. The CDR3 DNA reads as TGCAGTGCTAGCGCCCTACCTGATTCTAGCGGGAGAATTCTCGATGAGCAGTTCTTC. The chain employs TRBV20-1 and TRBJ2-1; 10 nucleotides align to TRBD2. With 3 bases clipped from V and 8 bases from J, the junction kept 22 bases outside the gene matches. Germline CDR1 and CDR2: DFQATT and SNEGSKA (reference sequence). This CDR3 has 19 residues.

This clonotype was seen at least ten times. The CDR3 sequence: CASRQTGTPGYTF. In DNA, the CDR3 is TGTGCCAGCAGGCAGACCGGGACACCTGGCTACACCTTC. This chain uses TRBV12-3 or TRBV12-4 with TRBJ1-2, with D perhaps matching TRBD1 (6 bases). The CDR3 has 13 amino acids. The V end lost 6 bases, the J end lost 7 bases, and 15 bases lay between the germline ends.

This clonotype was observed a handful of times. The genes are TRBV9 and TRBJ2-4; TRBD2 matches at 10 bases. This CDR3 is built from 14 residues. Unmatched junction bases numbered 13, after V lost 4 bases and J lost 15 bases. CDR1 is SGDLS, CDR2 YYNGEE, per germline. The CDR3 loop reads CASSPSVAGGLRYF. CDR3 nucleotide sequence: TGTGCCAGCAGCCCTTCGGTAGCGGGAGGTCTGAGGTACTTC.

This clonotype was seen ten or more times. This sequence joins TRBV2 and TRBJ2-1, with D perhaps given as TRBD1 or TRBD2 (5 bases each). Trimming removed 4 bases at V and 5 bases at J, with 12 bases between. Germline V gene lookup returns CDR1 SNHLY and CDR2 FYNNEI. This CDR3 is built from 14 residues. In DNA, the CDR3 is TGTGCCAGCAGTGTCGACGGGGCCGACAATGAGCAGTTCTTC. Residues: CASSVDGADNEQFF. The full variable domain, completed using reference TRBV2 and TRBJ2-1, is EPEVTQTPSHQVTQMGQEVILRCVPISNHLYFYWYRQILGQKVEFLVSFYNNEISEKSEIFDDQFSVERPDGSNFTLKIRSTKLEDSAMYFCASSVDGADNEQFFGPGTRLTVL.